This T cell receptor beta chain was sequenced in a study of T cell changes during pregnancy in multiple sclerosis. This CDR3 comprises 13 residues. Germline CDR1 is SGHTA and CDR2 is FQGNSA. V was clipped by 3 bases and J by 1 base, with 6 bases between them. Here immunoSEQ multiplex PCR was the method, and the copy in TCRdb shows in-frame clones only, minus some. In the table there are 60,000 to 70,000 clones, roughly nine tenths of which are singletons. The sequence came from a female donor in good health, enrolled as a control in a pregnancy study. Sequencing was performed on peripheral blood, taken after pregnancy. The chain joins TRBV7-2 to TRBJ1-1, with D perhaps matching TRBD1 (5 bases). The CDR3 region is CASSLTENTEAFF. DNA for the CDR3: TGTGCCAGCAGCTTGACAGAGAACACTGAAGCTTTCTTT.